These 29 T cell receptor beta chains share one sample of origin, sequenced in a study of cytomegalovirus exposure and HLA in healthy donors. With 60 Vbeta and 13 Jbeta primers, the PCR was carried out. The repertoire was sequenced with immunoSEQ multiplex PCR; TCRdb's copy has only in-frame clones and lacks some. The table lists 95,000 to 150,000 clones. The sequenced sample consisted of PBMCs. These receptors all come from a man aged 18 to 35 in good health and CMV-seronegative.

This rearrangement joins TRBV7-3 to TRBJ2-1, with 10 positions matching TRBD2. This CDR3 region has 16 residues. After removal of 1 base from V and 7 bases from J, the junction contained 7 bases not matched to a gene. Germline V gene lookup returns CDR1 SGHTA and CDR2 FQGTGA. The CDR3 reads CASSLMPSGGSNEQFF. DNA for the CDR3: TGTGCCAGCAGCTTAATGCCTAGCGGGGGTAGTAATGAGCAGTTCTTC.

The rearrangement joins TRBV6-4 to TRBJ1-1, with D hard to call. V lost 7 bases to trimming and J lost 1 base, with 13 bases between them. The CDR3 has 14 residues. Germline CDR1 reads MRHNA; CDR2 reads SNTAGT. The CDR3 sequence: CASKGVAGNTEAFF. Written as DNA, the CDR3 is TGTGCCAGCAAGGGAGTCGCGGGGAACACTGAAGCTTTCTTT.

The chain links TRBV7-2 to TRBJ2-1; TRBD1 is a possible D gene (5 bases). Germline assignment: CDR1 SGHTA and CDR2 FQGNSA. This CDR3 is 14 amino acids long. V lost 0 bases to trimming and J lost 6 bases, with 9 bases between them. CDR3 amino acids: CASSLADTGNEQFF. CDR3 DNA sequence: TGTGCCAGCAGCTTAGCGGACACAGGCAATGAGCAGTTCTTC.

The rearrangement links TRBV29-1 to TRBJ2-1, with 11 bases identical to TRBD2. Looked up from germline, CDR1 is SQVTM and CDR2 is ANQGSEA. V was pared by 1 base and J by 0 bases, with 5 bases of the junction left unmatched. CDR3 length: 17 residues. CDR3 DNA: TGCAGCGTTGAAGGTCTAGCGGGGGGTCGCTCCTACAATGAGCAGTTCTTC. Its translation is CSVEGLAGGRSYNEQFF.

The rearrangement joins TRBV11-2 to TRBJ2-3; D possibly corresponds to TRBD2 (5 bases). The CDR3 has 13 amino acids. Trimming removed 1 base at V and 6 bases at J, with 8 bases between. CDR1 is SGHAT and CDR2 is FQNNGV in the germline V gene. In nucleotides, the CDR3 is TGTGCCAGCAGCTTAGCTTGGGAGGATACGCAGTATTTT. Protein sequence: CASSLAWEDTQYF.

The chain couples TRBV5-1 to TRBJ1-1, with D maybe TRBD1 (6 bases). CDR1 and CDR2 from the germline V gene are SGHRS and YFSETQ. Trimming stripped 0 bases from V and 1 base from J, with 13 bases between. CDR3 length equals 16 residues. CDR3: CASSLGDNRGNTEAFF. CDR3 DNA: TGCGCCAGCAGCTTGGGGGACAATCGGGGGAACACTGAAGCTTTCTTT. Complete variable domain (other parts from reference TRBV5-1 and TRBJ1-1): KAGVTQTPRYLIKTRGQQVTLSCSPISGHRSVSWYQQTPGQGLQFLFEYFSETQRNKGNFPGRFSGRQFSNSRSEMNVSTLELGDSALYLCASSLGDNRGNTEAFFGQGTRLTVV.

The chain has TRBV5-6 and TRBJ2-7, with 10 bases lining up with TRBD1. The CDR3 is 16 amino acids. CDR1 SGHDT and CDR2 YYEEEE come from the germline V gene. J was trimmed by 4 bases and V by 3 bases; bases with no gene match: 10. CDR3 amino acids: CASSSGGGQGRYEQYF. Written as DNA, the CDR3 is TGTGCCAGCAGCTCTGGGGGGGGACAGGGGCGGTACGAGCAGTACTTC.

This rearrangement joins TRBV6-1 to TRBJ1-2, with 8 positions matching TRBD1. The germline gives CDR1 MNHNS, CDR2 SASEGT. After removal of 10 bases from V and 7 bases from J, the junction contained 11 bases not matched to a gene. The CDR3 sequence is 13 residues long. Here the CDR3 DNA reads TGTGCCACCAAGACAGGGGACCATGCTGGCTACACCTTC. This gives the protein CATKTGDHAGYTF.

This chain connects TRBV7-8 to TRBJ2-3; 10 bases are a match to TRBD2. CDR1 and CDR2 (germline): SGHVS, FQNEAQ. Trimming removed 0 bases from V and 4 bases from J; junction bases left unmatched: 10. The CDR3 runs 18 residues. The CDR3 spells CASSLAGASGRGSDTQYF. The CDR3 region has the DNA TGTGCCAGCAGCTTAGCTGGGGCTAGCGGGAGAGGTTCAGATACGCAGTATTTT.

V usage is TRBV19 and J usage is TRBJ2-6, with D unclear. Germline V lookup: CDR1 LNHDA, CDR2 SQIVND (reference sequence). The CDR3 is made up of 15 amino acids. The V and J ends lost 5 bases and 0 bases respectively, with 8 bases between them. Written as DNA, the CDR3 is TGTGCCAGTAGTCCTCAGGTCTCTGGGGCCAACGTCCTGACTTTC. This gives the protein CASSPQVSGANVLTF. Complete variable domain (other parts from reference TRBV19 and TRBJ2-6): DGGITQSPKYLFRKEGQNVTLSCEQNLNHDAMYWYRQDPGQGLRLIYYSQIVNDFQKGDIAEGYSVSREKKESFPLTVTSAQKNPTAFYLCASSPQVSGANVLTFGAGSRLTVL.

This chain joins TRBV9 and TRBJ2-1; 10 nucleotides match TRBD1. From germline, CDR1 is SGDLS and CDR2 YYNGEE. The CDR3 runs 16 residues. After removal of 2 bases from V and 6 bases from J, the junction contained 8 bases not matched to a gene. The CDR3 coding sequence is TGTGCCAGCAGCGTCTCCGGGACAGGGGCCCTCAATGAGCAGTTCTTC. Encoded protein: CASSVSGTGALNEQFF.

The rearrangement joins TRBV29-1 to TRBJ2-7; D gene unclear. Germline V lookup: CDR1 SQVTM, CDR2 ANQGSEA. The CDR3 covers 13 residues. Deletions cut 3 bases from V and 1 base from J, with 10 bases between. DNA for the CDR3: TGCAGCGTTGATGTAGAAGATTCCTACGAGCAGTACTTC. It specifies CSVDVEDSYEQYF.

The chain links TRBV10-3 to TRBJ1-2; D remains ambiguous. This CDR3 has 14 residues. The germline V and J ends were trimmed by 2 bases and 2 bases, with 9 bases remaining between them. Germline CDR1 and CDR2: ENHRY and SYGVKD. Written as DNA, the CDR3 is TGTGCCATCAGTGAGCGGGGAGAGAACTATGGCTACACCTTC. This gives the protein CAISERGENYGYTF.

The gene calls are TRBV6-1 and TRBJ2-7, with 9 bases identical to TRBD1. The CDR3 is 13 amino acids. Germline V gene lookup returns CDR1 MNHNS and CDR2 SASEGT. The trim removed 5 bases at V and 5 bases at J, leaving 4 bases unmatched. CDR3 residues: CASSNTGGDEQYF. CDR3 DNA sequence: TGTGCCAGCAGTAATACAGGGGGCGACGAGCAGTACTTC.

This chain connects TRBV19 to TRBJ1-5, with 7 bases identical to TRBD1. Germline lookup yields CDR1 LNHDA and CDR2 SQIVND (reference sequence). The V and J ends lost 0 bases and 3 bases, in that order; junction bases with no gene match: 5. This CDR3 has 16 amino acids. The CDR3 protein is CASSIDPGQVNQPQHF. CDR3 DNA: TGTGCCAGTAGTATAGATCCAGGACAGGTCAATCAGCCCCAGCATTTT. The full variable domain, completed using reference TRBV19 and TRBJ1-5, is DGGITQSPKYLFRKEGQNVTLSCEQNLNHDAMYWYRQDPGQGLRLIYYSQIVNDFQKGDIAEGYSVSREKKESFPLTVTSAQKNPTAFYLCASSIDPGQVNQPQHFGDGTRLSIL.

This chain connects TRBV6-6 to TRBJ2-1, with D possibly TRBD1 on 7 matching bases. Trimming pared 0 bases from V and 8 bases from J, leaving 14 bases between. This CDR3 contains 15 residues. Germline CDR1 and CDR2: MNHNY and SVGAGI (reference sequence). CDR3 DNA: TGTGCCAGCAGTTACTCGGGCCAGGGGGGTCATGAGCAGTTCTTC. Its protein is CASSYSGQGGHEQFF.

J is TRBJ2-7 and V is TRBV5-4, with 7 nucleotides matching TRBD1. Germline V CDR1 and CDR2: SGHNT, YYREEE (reference sequence). The CDR3 extends over 14 amino acids. Unmatched junction bases numbered 6, after V lost 1 base and J lost 5 bases. CDR3 nucleotide sequence: TGTGCCAGCAGCTTGAAAGGGGGCGAACACGAGCAGTACTTC. It yields the protein CASSLKGGEHEQYF.

V usage is TRBV5-4 and J usage is TRBJ2-5; D unresolved. This CDR3 comprises 13 residues. The ends were cut back, 6 bases at V and 2 bases at J, with 11 bases in the middle. Germline V CDR1 and CDR2: SGHNT, YYREEE (reference sequence). The CDR3 is CASTPDGQETQYF. The CDR3, as DNA: TGTGCCAGCACCCCAGACGGGCAAGAGACCCAGTACTTC.

The rearrangement links TRBV28 to TRBJ2-1, with D possibly TRBD1 on 6 matching bases. V dropped 2 bases and J dropped 3 bases, with 11 bases sitting between them. This CDR3 comprises 15 residues. In germline, CDR1 is MDHEN, CDR2 SYDVKM. For the CDR3, the DNA is TGTGCCAGCAGTTTAGTAAACAGGGACTACAATGAGCAGTTCTTC. The encoded protein is CASSLVNRDYNEQFF.

This rearrangement joins TRBV18 to TRBJ2-3; D call uncertain. The CDR3 runs 14 residues. Germline loops: CDR1 KGHSH, CDR2 LQKENI. The V gene lost 3 bases and the J gene lost 0 bases, with 7 bases spanning the gap. The CDR3 nucleotides read TGTGCCAGCTCACCCTACCGCAGCACAGATACGCAGTATTTT. Translation gives CASSPYRSTDTQYF. The full variable domain, with the rest looked up from reference TRBV18 and TRBJ2-3, is NAGVMQNPRHLVRRRGQEARLRCSPMKGHSHVYWYRQLPEEGLKFMVYLQKENIIDESGMPKERFSAEFPKEGPSILRIQQVVRGDSAAYFCASSPYRSTDTQYFGPGTRLTVL.

The chain recombines TRBV7-9 with TRBJ2-5, with a possible D match to TRBD1 (6 bases). Judging by the DNA end, TRBJ2-7 fits better; the J call may be wrong. CDR1 and CDR2 from the germline V gene are SEHNR and FQNEAQ (reference sequence). There are 15 residues in the CDR3. CDR3 in amino acids: CASSLGTESSYEQYF. The CDR3 DNA is TGTGCCAGCAGCTTAGGGACAGAGAGCTCCTACGAGCAGTACTTC.

The genes are TRBV5-1 and TRBJ2-7; D is uncertain. V was cut by 5 bases and J by 2 bases, with 8 bases left in between. This CDR3 is 12 amino acids long. Germline V gene sequence: CDR1 SGHRS, CDR2 YFSETQ. CDR3 DNA: TGCGCCAGCAGAAACACCACCTACGAGCAGTACTTC. Its protein is CASRNTTYEQYF.

The V gene is TRBV28, the J gene TRBJ1-3; D gene unclear. The V gene lost 11 bases and the J gene lost 0 bases, with 14 bases spanning the gap. This CDR3 region has 14 residues. Per germline, CDR1 MDHEN and CDR2 SYDVKM. The CDR3 DNA follows: TGTGCCGGCGCGACACCAAACTCTGGAAACACCATATATTTT. Translation gives CAGATPNSGNTIYF.

This chain links TRBV29-1 with TRBJ2-3; the D gene is possibly TRBD1 (6 bases). The ends were cut back, 6 bases at V and 3 bases at J, with 16 bases in the middle. The CDR3 length is 14 residues. The V gene's germline CDR1 is SQVTM and CDR2 ANQGSEA. Written as DNA, the CDR3 is TGCAGCGTAGCAAACAGGGATGGGACAGATACGCAGTATTTT. This gives the protein CSVANRDGTDTQYF.

Notes on this clone: The sample contains more than one DNA sequence encoding this CDR3. V and J are TRBV25-1 and TRBJ2-5, with TRBD1 matching 7 bases. This CDR3 contains 15 residues. Looked up from germline, CDR1 is MGHDK and CDR2 is SYGVNS. Trimming took 2 bases from V and 1 from J; bases not matched to a gene: 4. CDR3: CASSESRGIQETQYF. CDR3 nucleotide sequence: TGTGCCAGCAGTGAAAGCAGGGGGATCCAAGAGACCCAGTACTTC.

DNA of the CDR3: TGTGCCAGCAGGATGAGGACCGGGACAGGGGTTCGTGGCTACACCTTC. Its translation: CASRMRTGTGVRGYTF. The chain couples TRBV5-6 to TRBJ1-2; 10 bases are shared with TRBD1. CDR3 size: 16 residues. Germline V gene lookup returns CDR1 SGHDT and CDR2 YYEEEE. The V gene end was trimmed by 5 bases and the J gene end by 7 bases; junction bases not matched to a gene: 14.

This chain connects TRBV2 to TRBJ2-3, with 12 bases lining up with TRBD2. The CDR3 loop spans 17 amino acids. V shed 3 bases and J 6 bases; nucleotides not matched to a gene: 10. Per germline, CDR1 SNHLY and CDR2 FYNNEI. CDR3: CASSDLAGGPGVDTQYF. The CDR3 bases are TGTGCCAGCAGTGACCTAGCGGGGGGGCCAGGGGTGGATACGCAGTATTTT.

The gene calls are TRBV6-5 and TRBJ2-1; 11 bases are a match to TRBD1. The V gene's germline CDR1 is MNHEY and CDR2 SVGAGI. V lost 4 bases to trimming and J lost 10 bases; unmatched junction nucleotides: 9. This CDR3 has 15 amino acids. CDR3 coding DNA: TGTGCCAGCAGTTTCGGACAGGGGGCCACTATCGAGCAGTTCTTC. Its translation is CASSFGQGATIEQFF.

J is TRBJ2-1 and V is TRBV7-9; no firm D call. The CDR3 sequence is 14 residues long. The germline CDR1 and CDR2 sequences are SEHNR and FQNEAQ (reference sequence). The V end was cut by 2 bases, the J end by 5 bases, with 10 bases between. The CDR3 DNA reads as TGTGCCAGCAGCTTACTGGGCCAGCACAATGAGCAGTTCTTC. Its protein is CASSLLGQHNEQFF.